This T cell receptor beta chain was retrieved from a study of graft-versus-host responses after intestinal transplantation. TCRdb keeps only in-frame clones here, not all; method: immunoSEQ multiplex PCR. The sample lists 90,000 to 150,000 clones, around 93% seen once, with around 0.12% in the top ten. CDR1 is MDHEN and CDR2 is SYDVKM in the germline V gene. The CDR3 loop spans 12 amino acids. V shed 8 bases and J shed 6 bases, with 11 bases lying between them. Comment on this clone: Its antigen is not identified.

This sample comprised unstimulated CD4+ T cells sorted from spleen or lymph node cells, obtained before intestinal transplant. The rearrangement uses TRBV28 and TRBJ1-5; D possibly corresponds to TRBD1 (6 bases). The receptor's source is a human donor who received an intestinal transplant. This chain's CDR3 is CASGGGPQPQHF. Here the CDR3 DNA reads TGTGCCAGCGGCGGGGGGCCTCAGCCCCAGCATTTT.